The 20 T cell receptor beta chains below come from one sample, sequenced in a study of beta chain features in type 1 diabetes. The study, taken as a whole, reports: Among all four CD4+ subsets, Type 1 diabetes patients had TCRB CDR3s that were moderately but significantly shorter.

The sequenced template was cDNA made from the entire isolated RNA. TCRdb keeps only in-frame clones here, not all; method: immunoSEQ multiplex PCR. The sample consists of 150,000 to 200,000 clones, 63% of them appearing once. Antigens for these TCRs are unknown. The sample taken for sequencing was naive CD4+ T cells from blood. Receptors originate from a man aged 30 to 45 with type 1 diabetes.

J is TRBJ2-3 and V is TRBV4-3, with a tentative D call TRBD1 (6 bases). Trimming removed 1 base from V and 7 bases from J, with 12 bases in between. There are 14 residues in the CDR3. Germline V gene data show CDR1 as LGHNA and CDR2 as YSLEER. The CDR3 coding sequence is TGCGCCAGCAGCCAAGGTCTTCAGGGGAATACGCAGTATTTT. Residues: CASSQGLQGNTQYF.

The J gene is TRBJ2-7, the V gene TRBV29-1; D unclear. V dropped 4 bases and J dropped 1 base, with 17 bases sitting between them. The CDR3 spans 15 residues. The germline V gene encodes CDR1 SQVTM and CDR2 ANQGSEA. CDR3 DNA: TGCAGCGTTGGATCCGCGGCAGCAGGTTCCTACGAGCAGTACTTC. Its protein is CSVGSAAAGSYEQYF.

Worth noting for this clone: In the same sample, other DNA sequences code for this CDR3. This chain connects TRBV20-1 to TRBJ2-7; possibly TRBD2 for D (6 bases). The CDR3 sequence is 11 residues long. CDR1 and CDR2 from the germline V gene are DFQATT and SNEGSKA (reference sequence). Trimming pared 2 bases from V and 4 bases from J, leaving 6 bases between. CDR3 sequence: CSARRGYEQYF. The CDR3 coding sequence is TGCAGTGCTAGACGGGGGTACGAGCAGTACTTC.

The chain combines TRBV7-2 with TRBJ2-4; D possibly corresponds to TRBD2 (5 bases). Germline CDR1 and CDR2: SGHTA and FQGNSA. V was trimmed by 5 bases and J by 8 bases, leaving 19 bases between them. The CDR3 totals 15 residues. CDR3 protein: CASSPGFDNGYIQYF. The CDR3 region has the DNA TGTGCCAGCAGCCCGGGATTTGACAACGGTTACATTCAGTACTTC.

The chain combines TRBV28 with TRBJ2-7; TRBD1 aligns across 9 bases. The CDR3 runs 16 residues. Per the germline V gene, CDR1 is MDHEN and CDR2 is SYDVKM. Losses at the gene ends were 5 bases for V and 5 bases for J; bases not matched to a gene: 13. CDR3 bases: TGTGCCAGCAGTGACCCCCGGGGACAGGGTCGCCACGAGCAGTACTTC. It is translated as CASSDPRGQGRHEQYF.

The gene calls are TRBV19 and TRBJ2-5; tentative D call: TRBD1 (5 bases). Germline CDR1 LNHDA, CDR2 SQIVND (reference sequence). This CDR3 has 13 amino acids. Trimming shortened V by 5 bases and J by 2 bases, and 9 bases separated the two germline ends. Here the CDR3 DNA reads TGTGCCAGTAGTCTCCGGACACAAGAGACCCAGTACTTC. It specifies CASSLRTQETQYF.

The chain couples TRBV27 to TRBJ2-1, with D uncertain. The germline V gene encodes CDR1 MNHEY and CDR2 SMNVEV (reference sequence). Trimming took 10 bases from V and 0 from J, leaving 25 bases between them. The CDR3 runs 18 residues. CDR3 protein: CATSLATSASSSYNEQFF. CDR3 nucleotide sequence: TGTGCCACCTCGCTGGCTACCAGTGCCTCGAGCTCCTACAATGAGCAGTTCTTC.

The rearrangement links TRBV29-1 to TRBJ2-1; 7 bases are shared with TRBD1. After removal of 7 bases from V and 1 base from J, the junction contained 10 bases not matched to a gene. This CDR3 region has 15 residues. Germline lookup yields CDR1 SQVTM and CDR2 ANQGSEA. CDR3 sequence: CSDRSTGRSYNEQFF. The CDR3 nucleotides read TGCAGCGATCGTTCGACAGGGCGGTCCTACAATGAGCAGTTCTTC.

This clone showed up just a few times. V and J are TRBV5-1 and TRBJ2-5; TRBD2 aligns across 12 bases. The germline CDR1 and CDR2 sequences are SGHRS and YFSETQ. Germline trimming cut 3 bases from V and 2 bases from J; bases unmatched to any gene: 2. The CDR3 is 15 residues long. This CDR3 reads CASSSGTSGQETQYF. The CDR3 DNA sequence: TGCGCCAGCAGCTCAGGGACTAGCGGGCAAGAGACCCAGTACTTC.

The genes are TRBV6-6 and TRBJ1-1; D call uncertain. V gave up 6 bases and J gave up 2 bases, with 10 bases separating them. The CDR3 has 13 residues. Per the germline V gene, CDR1 is MNHNY and CDR2 is SVGAGI (reference sequence). CDR3 DNA: TGTGCCAGCAGAGGAGTGGGTAACACTGAAGCTTTCTTT. Amino acids: CASRGVGNTEAFF.

There are a few counts of this clone. The chain is built from TRBV30 and TRBJ2-7, with D perhaps TRBD1 (6 bases). The CDR3 runs to 15 residues. The germline V and J ends were trimmed by 3 bases and 5 bases, with 20 bases remaining between them. CDR1 is GTSNPN and CDR2 is SVGIG in the germline V gene (reference sequence). In nucleotides, the CDR3 is TGTGCCTGGAGCTACATACAGGGCAGGCGGCACGAGCAGTACTTC. It yields the protein CAWSYIQGRRHEQYF.

This chain joins TRBV7-2 and TRBJ2-1; 11 nucleotides align to TRBD2. This CDR3 is 16 amino acids long. J was trimmed by 6 bases and V by 1 base; bases with no gene match: 5. CDR1 and CDR2 from the germline V gene are SGHTA and FQGNSA. CDR3 nucleotides: TGTGCCAGCAGCTTAGGGTTCCTAGCGGGGGGCAATGAGCAGTTCTTC. Protein product: CASSLGFLAGGNEQFF.

The chain recombines TRBV29-1 with TRBJ2-1, with D perhaps assigned TRBD1 or TRBD2 (5 bases each). This CDR3 spans 10 amino acids. V was trimmed by 7 bases and J by 7 bases, leaving 8 bases between them. CDR1 is SQVTM, CDR2 ANQGSEA, per germline. The DNA of the CDR3 is TGCAGCGGGGGGATTAATGAGCAGTTCTTC. It specifies CSGGINEQFF.

The chain links TRBV25-1 to TRBJ1-1, with 8 bases aligning to TRBD1. Germline values: CDR1 MGHDK, CDR2 SYGVNS. V lost 6 bases to trimming and J lost 4 bases; unmatched junction nucleotides: 7. This CDR3 region has 14 residues. In DNA form, the CDR3 reads TGTGCCAGCAGCCGCGACAGGGGATTCACTGAAGCTTTCTTT. Translating gives CASSRDRGFTEAFF.

The gene calls are TRBV5-1 and TRBJ2-1; D is perhaps TRBD2 (5 bases). The ends were cut back, 5 bases at V and 1 base at J, with 10 bases in the middle. There are 14 residues in the CDR3. CDR1 is SGHRS, CDR2 YFSETQ, per germline. CDR3 region: CASRAAASYNEQFF. For the CDR3, the DNA is TGCGCCAGCAGAGCGGCAGCTTCCTACAATGAGCAGTTCTTC.

This clone was counted only a few times. The V call is TRBV15, the J call TRBJ2-3; 13 bases agree with TRBD2. This CDR3 has 17 residues. Germline CDR1 reads LNHNV; CDR2 reads YYDKDF (reference sequence). J gave up 4 bases and V 1 base, and 5 bases lay outside the gene matches. The CDR3 loop is CATSRVGTSGDPDTQYF. The CDR3 nucleotides are TGTGCCACCAGCAGAGTAGGGACTAGCGGGGATCCAGATACGCAGTATTTT.

The chain has TRBV12-5 and TRBJ2-1; D is unclear. Germline V lookup: CDR1 LGHNT, CDR2 FRNRAP. This CDR3 comprises 15 residues. Trimming pared 6 bases from V and 1 base from J, leaving 13 bases between. The CDR3 protein is CASGTLAESYNEQFF. In nucleotides, the CDR3 is TGTGCTAGTGGCACCCTGGCGGAGTCCTACAATGAGCAGTTCTTC. The full variable domain, completed using reference TRBV12-5 and TRBJ2-1, is DARVTQTPRHKVTEMGQEVTMRCQPILGHNTVFWYRQTMMQGLELLAYFRNRAPLDDSGMPKDRFSAEMPDATLATLKIQPSEPRDSAVYFCASGTLAESYNEQFFGPGTRLTVL.

This chain uses TRBV30 with TRBJ2-1, with 9 bases identical to TRBD2. The CDR3 contains 17 residues. V gave up 0 bases and J gave up 1 base; unmatched junction bases: 7. Per germline, CDR1 GTSNPN and CDR2 SVGIG (reference sequence). In nucleotides, the CDR3 is TGTGCCTGGAGTGTCACCCGAACTAGCGGGTCCTACAATGAGCAGTTCTTC. Residues: CAWSVTRTSGSYNEQFF.

The gene calls are TRBV10-3 and TRBJ1-2; tentatively, D is TRBD1 (5 bases). CDR1 and CDR2 from the germline V gene are ENHRY and SYGVKD. V gave up 6 bases and J gave up 3 bases, with 20 bases separating them. The CDR3 has 16 amino acids. Written as DNA, the CDR3 is TGTGCCATCAGAGCGGGACTCTCGGGAGTAGACTATGGCTACACCTTC. It translates to CAIRAGLSGVDYGYTF.

CDR3 DNA sequence: TGTGCCTGGAGTGTACTCCGACAGAATGGCTACACCTTC. This codes for CAWSVLRQNGYTF. This sequence joins TRBV30 and TRBJ1-2, with D perhaps TRBD1 (5 bases). V lost 0 bases, J lost 6 bases, and 11 bases lay in between. Germline V lookup: CDR1 GTSNPN, CDR2 SVGIG (reference sequence). There are 13 residues in the CDR3.